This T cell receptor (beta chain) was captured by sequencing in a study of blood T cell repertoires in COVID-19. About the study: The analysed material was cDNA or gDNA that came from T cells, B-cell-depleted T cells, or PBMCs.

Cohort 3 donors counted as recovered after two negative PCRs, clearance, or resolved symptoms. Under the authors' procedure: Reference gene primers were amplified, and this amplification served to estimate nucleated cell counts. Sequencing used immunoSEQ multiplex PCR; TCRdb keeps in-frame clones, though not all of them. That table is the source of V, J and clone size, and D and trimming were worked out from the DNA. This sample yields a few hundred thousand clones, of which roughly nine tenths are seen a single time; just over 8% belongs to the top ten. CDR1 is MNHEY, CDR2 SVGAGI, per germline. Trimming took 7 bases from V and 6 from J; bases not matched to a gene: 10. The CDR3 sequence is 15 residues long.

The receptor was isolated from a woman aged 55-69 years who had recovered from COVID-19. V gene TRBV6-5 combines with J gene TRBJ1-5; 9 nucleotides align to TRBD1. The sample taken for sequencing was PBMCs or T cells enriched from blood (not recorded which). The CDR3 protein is CASTYRGRERQPQHF. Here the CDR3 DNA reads TGTGCCAGCACCTACAGGGGGCGTGAACGTCAGCCCCAGCATTTT.